The next 21 T cell receptor beta chains were all read from a single sample in a study of Ad26.COV2.S vaccination and SARS-CoV-2 variants. This sample's treatment: roughly 19 received Ad26.COV2.S at low or high dose, single or two shots; 5 received placebo; per-sample allocation not given. All samples were drawn on day 63, counting from the first vaccine or placebo injection. Using immunoSEQ multiplex PCR, the repertoire was profiled, and TCRdb retains in-frame clones only, with some absent. The sample comprises around 450,000 clones, 90% of which are singletons, and roughly 4% rests with the top ten. The sequencing used peripheral blood, collected in a trial of Ad26.COV2.S vaccine versus placebo. The receptor set was obtained from a person between 18 and 60 years old who received the Ad26.COV2.S COVID-19 vaccine or a placebo.

This chain joins TRBV5-1 and TRBJ1-5, with a possible D match to TRBD1 (6 bases). V was shortened by 0 bases and J by 2 bases, with 9 bases between the two germline ends. The CDR3 totals 15 residues. CDR1 and CDR2 (germline): SGHRS, YFSETQ. This CDR3 is CASSLEGGGNQPQHF. The DNA of the CDR3 is TGCGCCAGCAGCTTGGAAGGGGGAGGCAATCAGCCCCAGCATTTT.

This clone occurred once. The chain is built from TRBV27 and TRBJ2-1; TRBD1 might be the D (6 bases). Germline loops: CDR1 MNHEY, CDR2 SMNVEV (reference sequence). The length of the CDR3 is 13 residues. The V end was cut by 6 bases, the J end by 7 bases, with 13 bases between. CDR3 nucleotide sequence: TGTGCCAGCAGAATAATTGGACAGAATGAGCAGTTCTTC. It codes for CASRIIGQNEQFF.

The genes are TRBV6-5 and TRBJ2-7; D could derive from TRBD1 or TRBD2 (5 bases each). Germline CDR1 is MNHEY and CDR2 is SVGAGI. The CDR3 is 13 residues long. Trimming left V 6 bases short and J 3 bases short, with 12 bases between. The chain's CDR3 is CASSRDPNYEQYF. The DNA of the CDR3 is TGTGCCAGCAGCAGGGACCCGAACTACGAGCAGTACTTC.

The rearrangement joins TRBV28 to TRBJ1-2, with 8 bases matching TRBD1. The germline gives CDR1 MDHEN, CDR2 SYDVKM. J gave up 7 bases and V 3 bases, and 7 bases lay outside the gene matches. The CDR3 contains 14 residues. CDR3 sequence: CASSFRGLRSGYTF. The CDR3 region has the DNA TGTGCCAGCAGTTTCAGGGGGCTAAGGAGTGGCTACACCTTC.

The chain recombines TRBV7-2 with TRBJ2-1, with 10 positions matching TRBD2. Germline values: CDR1 SGHTA, CDR2 FQGNSA. J was trimmed by 9 bases and V by 2 bases; bases with no gene match: 13. This CDR3 comprises 17 residues. The CDR3 DNA is TGTGCCAGCAGCTTATCGGACTCTAGCGGGAGTTCAAGTGAGCAGTTCTTC. Amino acids: CASSLSDSSGSSSEQFF.

The chain couples TRBV29-1 to TRBJ2-7; 7 bases are shared with TRBD1. V was pared by 0 bases and J by 1 base, with 3 bases of the junction left unmatched. CDR1 SQVTM and CDR2 ANQGSEA come from the germline V gene. The CDR3 contains 14 residues. The CDR3 reads CSVEDPGQSYEQYF. DNA for the CDR3: TGCAGCGTTGAAGACCCGGGACAGTCCTACGAGCAGTACTTC.

This clone has more than one count but fewer than ten. This chain links TRBV7-9 with TRBJ1-2, with no clear D. Germline V gene sequence: CDR1 SEHNR, CDR2 FQNEAQ (reference sequence). V was trimmed by 3 bases and J by 5 bases, leaving 10 bases between them. The CDR3 covers 13 residues. CDR3 bases: TGTGCCAGCAGCTTTGGGTCGGGGTATGGCTACACCTTC. Translated, it gives CASSFGSGYGYTF.

The chain has TRBV18 and TRBJ2-7, with D perhaps matching TRBD1 (5 bases). Germline CDR1 is KGHSH and CDR2 is LQKENI. V lost 0 bases to trimming and J lost 2 bases, with 8 bases between them. The CDR3 covers 14 residues. The CDR3 DNA is TGTGCCAGCTCACCACCGATGACAGCCTACGAGCAGTACTTC. It specifies CASSPPMTAYEQYF.

This clone appeared a single time. This sequence joins TRBV11-3 and TRBJ2-3, with a possible D match to TRBD1 (6 bases). V was shortened by 2 bases and J by 6 bases, with 9 bases between the two germline ends. The CDR3 length is 13 residues. CDR1 is SGHNT and CDR2 is YENEEA in the germline V gene. The CDR3 spells CASSLSGADTQYF. For the CDR3, the DNA is TGTGCCAGCAGCTTATCAGGGGCGGATACGCAGTATTTT.

The chain couples TRBV11-2 to TRBJ1-2; D perhaps matches TRBD1 (5 bases). The CDR3 sequence is 14 residues long. Germline values: CDR1 SGHAT, CDR2 FQNNGV. V shed 0 bases and J shed 5 bases, with 10 bases lying between them. In DNA form, the CDR3 reads TGTGCCAGCAGCTTAGATTACGGGGGGTATGGCTACACCTTC. Amino acid sequence: CASSLDYGGYGYTF.

This chain joins TRBV28 and TRBJ2-1; 8 nucleotides agree with TRBD2. The CDR3 runs 15 residues. Per the germline V gene, CDR1 is MDHEN and CDR2 is SYDVKM. V lost 5 bases, J lost 7 bases, and 10 bases stayed unmatched. As DNA, the CDR3 is TGTGCCAGCAGTACCCAGCGGGAGTTGTTGAATGAGCAGTTCTTC. This sequence encodes CASSTQRELLNEQFF.

The chain is built from TRBV14 and TRBJ2-3, with a tentative D call TRBD1 (5 bases). Germline V gives CDR1 SGHDN, CDR2 FVKESK. There are 14 residues in the CDR3. Trimming cost V 8 bases and J 2 bases, with 14 bases left between them. The CDR3 sequence is CASWGGRVTDTQYF. The CDR3 coding sequence is TGTGCCAGCTGGGGCGGCAGGGTCACAGATACGCAGTATTTT. The entire variable domain, with the rest obtained from reference TRBV14 and TRBJ2-3, is as follows: EAGVTQFPSHSVIEKGQTVTLRCDPISGHDNLYWYRRVMGKEIKFLLHFVKESKQDESGMPNNRFLAERTGGTYSTLKVQPAELEDSGVYFCASWGGRVTDTQYFGPGTRLTVL.

The chain recombines TRBV30 with TRBJ1-5; TRBD1 matches 11 bases. Germline values: CDR1 GTSNPN, CDR2 SVGIG (reference sequence). V gave up 2 bases and J gave up 5 bases; unmatched junction bases: 5. CDR3 length: 15 residues. CDR3 region: CAWSRDRGDDQPQHF. DNA of the CDR3: TGTGCCTGGAGTAGGGACAGGGGGGACGATCAGCCCCAGCATTTT. Full variable domain (outside the CDR3, taken from reference TRBV30 and TRBJ1-5): SQTIHQWPATLVQPVGSPLSLECTVEGTSNPNLYWYRQAAGRGLQLLFYSVGIGQISSEVPQNLSASRPQDRQFILSSKKLLLSDSGFYLCAWSRDRGDDQPQHFGDGTRLSIL.

The rearrangement uses TRBV27 and TRBJ2-7, with D perhaps TRBD2 (6 bases). Germline-derived CDR1 and CDR2 are MNHEY and SMNVEV (reference sequence). CDR3 length: 13 amino acids. Deletions cut 6 bases from V and 3 bases from J, with 12 bases between. CDR3 nucleotide sequence: TGTGCCAGCAGCCCAGCGGGCGGCTACGAGCAGTACTTC. As protein: CASSPAGGYEQYF.

The table lists this clone with a count of one. V is TRBV21-1 and J is TRBJ2-2; the table gives TRBD1 as D, unverified against the DNA. TRBV21-1 is assigned pseudogene status. CDR3 length: 15 residues. The CDR3 sequence is CASSNLSNITGELFF. The DNA of the CDR3 is TGTGCCAGCAGCAACCTCAGTAACATTACCGGGGAGCTGTTTTTT.

The chain has TRBV28 and TRBJ1-6; D possibly corresponds to TRBD1 (5 bases). The ends were cut back, 6 bases at V and 6 bases at J, with 18 bases in the middle. The V gene's germline CDR1 is MDHEN and CDR2 SYDVKM. The CDR3 spans 16 residues. The CDR3 region is CASSSSAQGGNSPLHF. The CDR3 nucleotides read TGTGCCAGCAGCTCGTCAGCGCAGGGCGGTAATTCACCCCTCCACTTT.

The V call is TRBV12-3 or TRBV12-4, the J call TRBJ2-5; no firm D call. The CDR3 totals 13 residues. V lost 3 bases, J lost 5 bases, and 10 bases lay in between. The CDR3 DNA sequence: TGTGCCAGCAGTTTGATGTCGTATGAGACCCAGTACTTC. Translated, it gives CASSLMSYETQYF.

Here the CDR3 DNA reads TGTGCCAGCAGCCACTGGCAGGGTGACGAGCAGTACTTC. It codes for CASSHWQGDEQYF. V gene TRBV4-2 combines with J gene TRBJ2-7; D perhaps matches TRBD1 (5 bases). This CDR3 has 13 residues. The V end was cut by 3 bases, the J end by 5 bases, with 11 bases between. Germline lookup yields CDR1 LGHNA and CDR2 YNFKEQ.

The chain links TRBV19 to TRBJ1-4; tentative D call: TRBD1 (5 bases). V was clipped by 3 bases and J by 0 bases, with 23 bases between them. The CDR3 runs to 20 residues. The germline gives CDR1 LNHDA, CDR2 SQIVND (reference sequence). Here the CDR3 reads CASSIDSARGTLATNEKLFF. CDR3 coding DNA: TGTGCCAGTAGTATCGACAGTGCTCGAGGAACCCTTGCAACTAATGAAAAACTGTTTTTT.

The rearrangement joins TRBV15 to TRBJ2-7; 9 positions match TRBD2. CDR1 and CDR2 from the germline V gene are LNHNV and YYDKDF (reference sequence). V shed 3 bases and J 3 bases; nucleotides not matched to a gene: 3. The length of the CDR3 is 14 residues. CDR3 in amino acids: CATSSLAGLYEQYF. The DNA of the CDR3 is TGTGCCACCAGCAGCCTAGCGGGACTCTACGAGCAGTACTTC.

The V and J genes are TRBV6-2 or TRBV6-3 and TRBJ2-5, with unresolved D. The length of the CDR3 is 11 residues. V lost 5 bases to trimming and J lost 5 bases, with 6 bases between them. Germline V lookup: CDR1 MNHEY, CDR2 SVGEGT. CDR3 bases: TGTGCCAGCAGTGGCGAGGAGACCCAGTACTTC. Amino acid sequence: CASSGEETQYF.